The next 30 T cell receptor beta chains were all read from a single sample in a study of regulatory and conventional T cells in RAG deficiency. The method was immunoSEQ multiplex PCR; TCRdb's version includes in-frame clones alone and lacks a portion of them. Of more than 35,000 clones listed, 90% are singletons. Conventional CD4+ T cells were sorted from blood as CD25-low CD127-high cells. The sample was also linked to a second study, of regulatory T cells. Per that study: The PCR used 52 TRBV and 13 TRBJ primers.

The sequenced sample was CD4+ effector T cells sorted from blood. These receptor sequences come from a human donor in good health.

DNA for the CDR3: TGTGCCAGCAGTGAAAGGGACACAAGAAACACCATATATTTT. Translated, it gives CASSERDTRNTIYF. The chain uses TRBV6-1 and TRBJ1-3; possible D gene TRBD1, 6 bases. CDR3 length: 14 residues. V dropped 2 bases and J dropped 5 bases, with 10 bases sitting between them. The germline V gene has CDR1 MNHNS and CDR2 SASEGT.

V and J are TRBV6-6 and TRBJ2-7; TRBD1 agrees at 10 bases. Germline CDR1 is MNHNY and CDR2 is SVGAGI (reference sequence). V trimming: 6 bases; J trimming: 1 base; junction bases outside the gene matches: 6. The CDR3 loop spans 15 amino acids. Written as DNA, the CDR3 is TGTGCCAGCAGCCTGGGACAGGGGCCTTCCTACGAGCAGTACTTC. Protein sequence: CASSLGQGPSYEQYF.

The V gene is TRBV28, the J gene TRBJ2-3, with D tentatively TRBD2 (6 bases). From germline, CDR1 is MDHEN and CDR2 SYDVKM. Deletions cut 2 bases from V and 1 base from J, with 13 bases between. The CDR3 is made up of 16 amino acids. The CDR3 protein is CASSLNRASGTDTQYF. The CDR3 DNA reads as TGTGCCAGCAGTTTAAATAGGGCTAGCGGCACAGATACGCAGTATTTT.

This rearrangement joins TRBV7-8 to TRBJ1-2, with D possibly TRBD1 on 6 matching bases. Germline V CDR1 and CDR2: SGHVS, FQNEAQ. V was shortened by 6 bases and J by 4 bases, with 21 bases between the two germline ends. The CDR3 loop spans 16 amino acids. In nucleotides, the CDR3 is TGTGCCAGCAGTCCCAGGAGGGGGTCGAAGTTCTATGGCTACACCTTC. This codes for CASSPRRGSKFYGYTF.

This chain uses TRBV10-3 with TRBJ1-6; 7 positions agree with TRBD1. In germline, CDR1 is ENHRY, CDR2 SYGVKD. This CDR3 region has 13 residues. The trim removed 5 bases at V and 10 bases at J, leaving 5 bases unmatched. CDR3 in amino acids: CAISRDSASPLHF. In DNA form, the CDR3 reads TGTGCCATCAGTCGGGACAGCGCATCACCCCTCCACTTT.

This clone was seen only a few times. V is TRBV6-5 and J is TRBJ1-2; the D is unclear. In germline, CDR1 is MNHEY, CDR2 SVGAGI. V gave up 6 bases and J gave up 5 bases, with 16 bases separating them. The CDR3 spans 14 residues. CDR3 in amino acids: CASRNLGPTYGYTF. The DNA of the CDR3 is TGTGCCAGCAGAAACCTCGGACCGACTTATGGCTACACCTTC.

The chain has TRBV18 and TRBJ1-5; D remains ambiguous. The CDR3 sequence is 15 residues long. The germline V gene encodes CDR1 KGHSH and CDR2 LQKENI. Trimming removed 4 bases from V and 5 bases from J, with 15 bases in between. This CDR3 reads CASSLTEEAHQPQHF. Written as DNA, the CDR3 is TGTGCCAGCTCACTAACGGAAGAGGCCCATCAGCCCCAGCATTTT.

The chain has TRBV14 and TRBJ1-1; tentatively, D is TRBD1 (5 bases). The CDR3 has 14 residues. V shed 9 bases and J shed 1 base, with 15 bases lying between them. Germline CDR1 reads SGHDN; CDR2 reads FVKESK. CDR3 sequence (DNA): TGTGCCAGTTCTCTGGGGGTATGGAACACTGAAGCTTTCTTT. This translates into CASSLGVWNTEAFF.

This chain links TRBV19 with TRBJ2-5, with D possibly matching TRBD2 (5 bases). Trimming removed 3 bases at V and 8 bases at J, with 10 bases between. This CDR3 region has 12 residues. From germline, CDR1 is LNHDA and CDR2 SQIVND (reference sequence). The CDR3 reads CASSMGGQTQYF. DNA of the CDR3: TGTGCCAGTAGTATGGGCGGGCAAACCCAGTACTTC.

The V call is TRBV6-6, the J call TRBJ1-5; D is possibly TRBD1 (5 bases). The germline CDR1 and CDR2 sequences are MNHNY and SVGAGI (reference sequence). Trimming took off 8 bases at V and 0 bases at J, with 8 bases between the two ends. The CDR3 consists of 13 residues. CDR3 amino acids: CASGTDSNQPQHF. The CDR3 nucleotides read TGTGCCAGCGGGACGGATAGCAATCAGCCCCAGCATTTT.

This clone was counted a few times. This rearrangement joins TRBV6-6 to TRBJ1-5; D unresolved. V lost 2 bases and J 0 bases, leaving 5 bases between the germline ends. Germline CDR1 MNHNY, CDR2 SVGAGI (reference sequence). The CDR3 runs 14 residues. The CDR3 loop is CASSYGDSNQPQHF. The CDR3 nucleotides read TGTGCCAGCAGTTACGGGGATAGCAATCAGCCCCAGCATTTT.

The V and J genes are TRBV5-1 and TRBJ2-7; 8 nucleotides align to TRBD1. Germline-derived CDR1 and CDR2 are SGHRS and YFSETQ. V lost 4 bases to trimming and J lost 6 bases; unmatched junction nucleotides: 12. This CDR3 contains 15 residues. The CDR3 bases are TGCGCCAGCAGCGCTACAGGGGGTTTAATCCCCGAGCAGTACTTC. It yields the protein CASSATGGLIPEQYF.

J is TRBJ1-2 and V is TRBV4-1; no reliable D call. Germline-derived CDR1 and CDR2 are MGHRA and YSYEKL. Deletions cut 0 bases from V and 8 bases from J, with 16 bases between. The CDR3 runs 15 residues. The CDR3, as DNA: TGCGCCAGCAGCCAAGAGGCCCACTATTCTTTCGGCTACACCTTC. Its translation is CASSQEAHYSFGYTF.

The chain has TRBV5-1 and TRBJ2-5; D call uncertain. Germline-derived CDR1 and CDR2 are SGHRS and YFSETQ. The CDR3 length is 12 residues. V was pared by 4 bases and J by 1 base, with 5 bases between. CDR3: CASSAVQETQYF. DNA for the CDR3: TGCGCCAGCAGCGCGGTCCAAGAGACCCAGTACTTC.

The chain has TRBV19 and TRBJ1-4; no firm D call. Germline V gene lookup returns CDR1 LNHDA and CDR2 SQIVND (reference sequence). This CDR3 contains 15 residues. V gave up 4 bases and J gave up 3 bases, with 12 bases separating them. The CDR3 sequence: CASSTAGSANEKLFF. The CDR3 nucleotides are TGTGCCAGTAGTACAGCCGGGTCGGCTAATGAAAAACTGTTTTTT.

The chain carries TRBV7-8 and TRBJ2-6, with D hard to call. The length of the CDR3 is 16 residues. Germline V CDR1 and CDR2: SGHVS, FQNEAQ. Trimming left V 2 bases short and J 1 base short, with 9 bases between. In nucleotides, the CDR3 is TGTGCCAGCAGCTTAATCCCACTATCTGGGGCCAACGTCCTGACTTTC. Its protein is CASSLIPLSGANVLTF.

The V call is TRBV7-9, the J call TRBJ1-1; possibly TRBD1 for D (5 bases). CDR1 is SEHNR and CDR2 is FQNEAQ in the germline V gene (reference sequence). This CDR3 spans 15 amino acids. Trimming cost V 0 bases and J 4 bases, with 12 bases left between them. CDR3 bases: TGTGCCAGCAGCTTAGCGATAGGGGCTCCCACTGAAGCTTTCTTT. The encoded protein is CASSLAIGAPTEAFF.

This chain joins TRBV28 and TRBJ2-1, with D perhaps being TRBD1 or TRBD2 (5 bases each). The CDR3 extends over 14 amino acids. From germline, CDR1 is MDHEN and CDR2 SYDVKM. Trimming left V 6 bases short and J 8 bases short, with 17 bases between. This CDR3 reads CASRTGAPRYEQFF. The CDR3 DNA sequence: TGTGCCAGCAGAACCGGGGCCCCTCGGTATGAGCAGTTCTTC.

The chain carries TRBV12-5 and TRBJ2-2; 10 bases agree with TRBD1. V was clipped by 0 bases and J by 6 bases; unmatched bases: 19. CDR1 is LGHNT, CDR2 FRNRAP, per germline. The CDR3 runs to 21 residues. For the CDR3, the DNA is TGTGCTAGTGGTTTGGTAGGGTGGGAGGGACAGGGGTTTCGGCCGGCCGGGGAGCTGTTTTTT. Its translation: CASGLVGWEGQGFRPAGELFF.

The sample holds a few counts of this clone. The V and J genes are TRBV28 and TRBJ2-5; TRBD2 matches 7 bases. The J segment lost 3 bases and the V segment lost 3 bases, leaving 7 bases of the junction unmatched. Germline V CDR1 and CDR2: MDHEN, SYDVKM. This CDR3 has 15 residues. The CDR3 region is CASSLWGGGEETQYF. The CDR3 DNA reads TGTGCCAGCAGTTTGTGGGGGGGAGGGGAAGAGACCCAGTACTTC. The whole variable domain, filled in from reference TRBV28 and TRBJ2-5, reads DVKVTQSSRYLVKRTGEKVFLECVQDMDHENMFWYRQDPGLGLRLIYFSYDVKMKEKGDIPEGYSVSREKKERFSLILESASTNQTSMYLCASSLWGGGEETQYFGPGTRLLVL.

Details on this clone: At the DNA level, this CDR3 is encoded by other sequences in the same sample as well. The chain employs TRBV7-8 and TRBJ1-1, with unresolved D. CDR1 is SGHVS, CDR2 FQNEAQ, per germline. The CDR3 runs to 13 residues. Trimming took 1 base from V and 11 from J, leaving 14 bases between them. Here the CDR3 DNA reads TGTGCCAGCAGCTTAGGGAATCGGGGTTTCGCTTTCTTT. It codes for CASSLGNRGFAFF.

The chain recombines TRBV6-5 with TRBJ2-5, with a weak D call TRBD1 (6 bases). Germline V lookup: CDR1 MNHEY, CDR2 SVGAGI. The CDR3 covers 15 residues. Deletions cut 3 bases from V and 9 bases from J, with 20 bases between. The CDR3 sequence is CASSYSTRGLGAQYF. The CDR3 DNA is TGTGCCAGCAGTTATTCTACAAGGGGGTTAGGGGCCCAGTACTTC.

With respect to this clone: One end of the junction does not line up with germline, which may come from a read error. V usage is TRBV9 and J usage is TRBJ1-2; unclear D gene. CDR3 length: 13 residues. CDR1 is SGDLS and CDR2 is YYNGEE in the germline V gene. CDR3 sequence: CASSLVYNHGYTF. The CDR3 region has the DNA TGTGCCAGCTCCCTGGTGTATAACCATGGCTACACCTTC.

The V call is TRBV29-1, the J call TRBJ2-5; D might be TRBD1 or TRBD2, each matching 5 bases. Germline V gives CDR1 SQVTM, CDR2 ANQGSEA. CDR3 length: 12 residues. Deletions cut 4 bases from V and 5 bases from J, with 11 bases between. The CDR3 DNA sequence: TGCAGCGTTGCAGGGTCGGGGGAGACCCAGTACTTC. Its protein is CSVAGSGETQYF. The whole variable domain, remainder taken from reference TRBV29-1 and TRBJ2-5, is SAVISQKPSRDICQRGTSLTIQCQVDSQVTMMFWYRQQPGQSLTLIATANQGSEATYESGFVIDKFPISRPNLTFSTLTVSNMSPEDSSIYLCSVAGSGETQYFGPGTRLLVL.

The chain joins TRBV5-1 to TRBJ2-3; TRBD2 matches at 9 bases. The germline V gene encodes CDR1 SGHRS and CDR2 YFSETQ. The CDR3 covers 17 residues. V lost 0 bases, J lost 2 bases, and 7 bases stayed unmatched. In DNA, the CDR3 is TGCGCCAGCAGCTTGGATGTGACTAGCGGCCTCACAGATACGCAGTATTTT. Translated, it gives CASSLDVTSGLTDTQYF.

The J gene is TRBJ1-6, the V gene TRBV7-2; a possible D gene is TRBD1 (6 bases). The CDR3 is 15 amino acids. The V end was cut by 1 base, the J end by 6 bases, with 10 bases between. From germline, CDR1 is SGHTA and CDR2 FQGNSA. CDR3 in DNA: TGTGCCAGCAGCTTAGGCGCAGGGGTTAATTCACCCCTCCACTTT. This gives the protein CASSLGAGVNSPLHF.

This sequence joins TRBV11-2 and TRBJ1-2; no clear D. Trimming removed 3 bases at V and 4 bases at J, with 15 bases between. The CDR3 is 15 residues long. Germline V CDR1 and CDR2: SGHAT, FQNNGV. DNA of the CDR3: TGTGCCAGCAGCTTTGGATCACGGAACTCCTATGGCTACACCTTC. As protein: CASSFGSRNSYGYTF.

Comments on this clone: A read error may account for a junction end that differs from germline. In DNA form, the CDR3 reads TGTGCTAGCAGCTTCGGGACGGGCACAGATACGCAGTATTTT. Its protein product is CASSFGTGTDTQYF. This chain uses TRBV7-7 with TRBJ2-3, with D possibly called TRBD1 or TRBD2 (5 bases each). The length of the CDR3 is 14 residues. Germline V gene lookup returns CDR1 SSHAT and CDR2 FNYEAQ (reference sequence).

The rearrangement joins TRBV7-6 to TRBJ2-1, with D unclear. Trimming shortened V by 4 bases and J by 6 bases, and 16 bases separated the two germline ends. This CDR3 is 15 amino acids long. Per germline, CDR1 SGHVS and CDR2 FNYEAQ. CDR3 sequence: CASSSYPDNSNEQFF. In DNA form, the CDR3 reads TGTGCCAGCAGCTCCTATCCCGATAACTCCAATGAGCAGTTCTTC.

This chain connects TRBV21-1 to TRBJ1-2; the D segment call TRBD1 is taken from the table without a DNA check. TRBV21-1 is termed a pseudogene. The CDR3 extends over 14 amino acids. The CDR3 DNA reads as TGTGCCAGCAGCAAAGCGGGCCCATCCTATGGCTACACCTTC. Translation: CASSKAGPSYGYTF.